These 15 T cell receptor beta chains came from one sample sequenced in a study of shared clonotypes between healthy human individuals. The table came from immunoSEQ multiplex PCR; TCRdb's copy has only in-frame clones and leaves some out. Among about 2.3 million clones, more than 85% were seen once, and the ten largest hold about 0.41%. The sample comprised naive CD4+ T cells from PBMCs. Subset noted: CD45RA+ positively selected. The receptors come from a man aged 18 to 29 in good health. Some clones in this sample may be carry-over from other donors' samples.

This chain joins TRBV29-1 and TRBJ2-1; D might be TRBD1 (5 bases). The CDR3 contains 13 residues. Germline V gene sequence: CDR1 SQVTM, CDR2 ANQGSEA. The germline V and J ends were trimmed by 4 bases and 7 bases, with 14 bases remaining between them. Here the CDR3 DNA reads TGCAGCGTTGGAGGACATTTCCTAAATGAGCAGTTCTTC. Encoded protein: CSVGGHFLNEQFF.

This clone has just one count. The chain has TRBV6-1 and TRBJ1-1, with D possibly being TRBD1 (5 bases). The V end lost 7 bases, the J end lost 5 bases, and 17 bases lay between the germline ends. Germline V gene lookup returns CDR1 MNHNS and CDR2 SASEGT. The CDR3 length is 14 residues. The CDR3 region has the DNA TGTGCCAGCACCTTGACGCTCGGGGGAACTGAAGCTTTCTTT. This encodes CASTLTLGGTEAFF.

The J gene is TRBJ1-1, the V gene TRBV28; D gene ambiguous. V lost 0 bases and J 6 bases, leaving 11 bases between the germline ends. Looked up from germline, CDR1 is MDHEN and CDR2 is SYDVKM. The length of the CDR3 is 14 residues. CDR3 DNA: TGTGCCAGCAGTTTATGGTCGGGAGGCCCTGAAGCTTTCTTT. Encoded protein: CASSLWSGGPEAFF.

The chain recombines TRBV7-9 with TRBJ1-1, with a tentative D call TRBD1 (5 bases). V was trimmed by 4 bases and J by 2 bases, leaving 20 bases between them. Germline lookup yields CDR1 SEHNR and CDR2 FQNEAQ (reference sequence). The CDR3 runs 17 residues. CDR3 nucleotide sequence: TGTGCCAGCAGCTCCGGATTGTACGAAGGGGCTAACACTGAAGCTTTCTTT. It translates to CASSSGLYEGANTEAFF.

The rearrangement links TRBV28 to TRBJ1-1, with D unclear. The V and J ends lost 2 bases and 1 base respectively, with 5 bases between them. Germline assignment: CDR1 MDHEN and CDR2 SYDVKM. The CDR3 has 13 amino acids. In DNA, the CDR3 is TGTGCCAGCAGTTTACACGGGAACACTGAAGCTTTCTTT. It is translated as CASSLHGNTEAFF.

The CDR3 DNA sequence: TGTGCCAGCAGTTATAGCGGATCTGGGTCTCACGAGCAGTACTTC. Amino acid sequence: CASSYSGSGSHEQYF. The rearrangement uses TRBV6-5 and TRBJ2-7; D is perhaps TRBD2 (6 bases). Germline V lookup: CDR1 MNHEY, CDR2 SVGAGI. Deletions cut 3 bases from V and 5 bases from J, with 17 bases between. CDR3 length: 15 amino acids.

The rearrangement uses TRBV21-1 and TRBJ2-7; no DNA check was done on the table's D call, TRBD2. TRBV21-1 is classified as a pseudogene. There are 19 residues in the CDR3. Here the CDR3 DNA reads TGTGCCAGCAGCAAAGCCCGATCCGGGACTAGCGGGAGGTTTTACGAGCAGTACTTC. Amino acids: CASSKARSGTSGRFYEQYF.

The V and J genes are TRBV5-4 and TRBJ2-1; D remains unclear. The germline CDR1 and CDR2 sequences are SGHNT and YYREEE (reference sequence). The length of the CDR3 is 12 residues. V was trimmed by 5 bases and J by 4 bases, leaving 7 bases between them. CDR3 protein: CASRVGYNEQFF. DNA of the CDR3: TGTGCCAGCAGGGTAGGTTACAATGAGCAGTTCTTC.

Details on this clone: Other DNA variants within this sample encode the same CDR3. The rearrangement links TRBV19 to TRBJ1-1; D unresolved. The CDR3 runs 12 residues. V dropped 3 bases and J dropped 0 bases, with 2 bases sitting between them. Germline V gene sequence: CDR1 LNHDA, CDR2 SQIVND (reference sequence). CDR3 in amino acids: CASSILNTEAFF. In DNA, the CDR3 is TGTGCCAGTAGTATTCTGAACACTGAAGCTTTCTTT. The full variable domain, with the rest looked up from reference TRBV19 and TRBJ1-1, is DGGITQSPKYLFRKEGQNVTLSCEQNLNHDAMYWYRQDPGQGLRLIYYSQIVNDFQKGDIAEGYSVSREKKESFPLTVTSAQKNPTAFYLCASSILNTEAFFGQGTRLTVV.

The chain carries TRBV5-8 and TRBJ1-1, with a possible D match to TRBD1 (6 bases). Germline lookup yields CDR1 SGHTS and CDR2 YDEGEE. The CDR3 loop spans 13 amino acids. Trimming removed 1 base from V and 6 bases from J, with 10 bases in between. The CDR3 coding sequence is TGTGCCAGCAGCTTGACAGGGTCGGCTGAAGCTTTCTTT. This translates into CASSLTGSAEAFF.

V and J are TRBV6-5 and TRBJ1-4; maybe TRBD1 (5 bases). Germline V gene sequence: CDR1 MNHEY, CDR2 SVGAGI. The CDR3 has 14 residues. V gave up 4 bases and J gave up 8 bases, with 14 bases separating them. CDR3 DNA sequence: TGTGCCAGCAGTTTACAGGAGGCTGGGGAAAAACTGTTTTTT. This codes for CASSLQEAGEKLFF.

This rearrangement joins TRBV5-5 to TRBJ2-7; 10 bases map to TRBD2. V shed 4 bases, J shed 6 bases, and the junction held 13 bases outside the gene matches. CDR1 and CDR2 from the germline V gene are SGHKS and YYEKEE (reference sequence). This CDR3 spans 16 amino acids. CDR3 amino acids: CASSIPLAGAMGEQYF. The CDR3 coding sequence is TGTGCCAGCAGCATACCCCTAGCGGGAGCAATGGGCGAGCAGTACTTC.

This rearrangement joins TRBV7-9 to TRBJ2-7; D remains unclear. The CDR3 sequence is 16 residues long. Germline CDR1 is SEHNR and CDR2 is FQNEAQ (reference sequence). V dropped 4 bases and J dropped 2 bases, with 18 bases sitting between them. This CDR3 reads CASSSVRQSLTYEQYF. The DNA for the CDR3 is TGTGCCAGCAGCTCGGTACGGCAGAGTCTAACCTACGAGCAGTACTTC.

The chain joins TRBV7-9 to TRBJ2-1; D unresolved. Trimming shortened V by 6 bases and J by 10 bases, and 22 bases separated the two germline ends. The germline V gene has CDR1 SEHNR and CDR2 FQNEAQ (reference sequence). The CDR3 is made up of 15 amino acids. CDR3 bases: TGTGCCAGCAGACCGAAAAGAATAGGCGCCGGGGAGCAGTTCTTC. It specifies CASRPKRIGAGEQFF. The whole variable domain, remainder taken from reference TRBV7-9 and TRBJ2-1, is DTGVSQNPRHKITKRGQNVTFRCDPISEHNRLYWYRQTLGQGPEFLTYFQNEAQLEKSRLLSDRFSAERPKGSFSTLEIQRTEQGDSAMYLCASRPKRIGAGEQFFGPGTRLTVL.

The chain employs TRBV27 and TRBJ2-7, with 7 nucleotides matching TRBD2. Trimming removed 2 bases from V and 1 base from J; junction bases left unmatched: 5. CDR1 and CDR2 (germline): MNHEY, SMNVEV (reference sequence). This CDR3 region has 15 residues. CDR3 in amino acids: CASSLGRERSYEQYF. The CDR3, as DNA: TGTGCCAGCAGTTTAGGGCGGGAGCGGTCCTACGAGCAGTACTTC.